One sample yielded the 5 T cell receptor beta chains listed below, sequenced in a study of control samples from healthy donors and cancer patients. Profiling relied on immunoSEQ multiplex PCR, and the TCRdb table lists in-frame clones only, not all of them. The profile shows about 92,000 clones, almost 85% of them singletons. Sequenced: blood. The source is a woman aged 55-70 years in good health.

The rearrangement links TRBV3-1 (or the pseudogene TRBV3-2) to TRBJ2-1; D gene unclear. The V and J ends lost 2 bases and 0 bases respectively, with 8 bases between them. This CDR3 has 15 residues. CDR1 is LGHDT and CDR2 is YNNKEL in the germline V gene (reference sequence). The CDR3 reads CASSQHGSSYNEQFF. The CDR3 DNA is TGTGCCAGCAGCCAACACGGTAGCTCCTACAATGAGCAGTTCTTC.

This clone appeared a single time. The rearrangement uses TRBV7-2 and TRBJ2-5; tentatively, D is TRBD1 or TRBD2 (5 bases each). Germline V gene data show CDR1 as SGHTA and CDR2 as FQGNSA. V lost 0 bases and J lost 5, with 10 bases in between. CDR3 length equals 14 residues. This CDR3 reads CASSLAGVAETQYF. The DNA of the CDR3 is TGTGCCAGCAGCTTAGCGGGGGTCGCGGAGACCCAGTACTTC. Full variable domain (rest looked up from reference TRBV7-2 and TRBJ2-5): GAGVSQSPSNKVTEKGKDVELRCDPISGHTALYWYRQSLGQGLEFLIYFQGNSAPDKSGLPSDRFSAERTGGSVSTLTIQRTQQEDSAVYLCASSLAGVAETQYFGPGTRLLVL.

This chain joins TRBV7-2 and TRBJ2-2, with D maybe TRBD1 (6 bases). The CDR3 covers 15 residues. Trimming removed 5 bases from V and 0 bases from J, with 10 bases in between. Per the germline V gene, CDR1 is SGHTA and CDR2 is FQGNSA. The CDR3: CASSVGTTNTGELFF. The CDR3 DNA is TGTGCCAGCAGCGTCGGGACAACGAACACCGGGGAGCTGTTTTTT.

The V gene is TRBV28, the J gene TRBJ1-5; D not resolved. In germline, CDR1 is MDHEN, CDR2 SYDVKM. The CDR3 has 16 amino acids. V shed 1 base and J shed 0 bases, with 10 bases lying between them. CDR3 in DNA: TGTGCCAGCAGTTTATCGTGGGGAGATAGCAATCAGCCCCAGCATTTT. This codes for CASSLSWGDSNQPQHF.

The chain combines TRBV7-8 with TRBJ2-5; no clear D gene. This CDR3 is 16 amino acids long. From germline, CDR1 is SGHVS and CDR2 FQNEAQ. Trimming pared 5 bases from V and 5 bases from J, leaving 21 bases between. The chain's CDR3 is CASSRAPLGTQETQYF. CDR3 DNA sequence: TGTGCCAGCAGCCGAGCCCCCTTAGGCACGCAGGAGACCCAGTACTTC.